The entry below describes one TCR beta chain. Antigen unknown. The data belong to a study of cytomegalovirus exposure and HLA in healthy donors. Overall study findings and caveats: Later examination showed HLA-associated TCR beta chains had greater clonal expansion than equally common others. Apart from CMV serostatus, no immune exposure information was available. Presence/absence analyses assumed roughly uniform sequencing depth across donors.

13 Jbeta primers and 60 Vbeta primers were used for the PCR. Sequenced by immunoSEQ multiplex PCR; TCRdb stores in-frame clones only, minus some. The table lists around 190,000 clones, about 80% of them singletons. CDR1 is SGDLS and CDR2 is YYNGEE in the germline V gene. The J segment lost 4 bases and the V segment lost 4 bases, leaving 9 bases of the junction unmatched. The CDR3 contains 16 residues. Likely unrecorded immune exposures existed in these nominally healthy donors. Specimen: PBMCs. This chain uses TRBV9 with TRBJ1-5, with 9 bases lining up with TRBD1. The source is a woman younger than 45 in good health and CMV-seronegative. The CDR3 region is CASSRGGQGGNQPQHF. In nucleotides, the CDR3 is TGTGCCAGCAGCAGGGGGGGACAGGGAGGGAATCAGCCCCAGCATTTT.